Sequencing of this T cell receptor beta chain was carried out in a study of human T cells and chemical hapten exposure. TCRdb re-analysed the RACE reads in MiXCR, keeping a single row per CDR3 protein. The sample has some 380,000 distinct CDR3 sequences, around 5% seen once; the top ten hold 2% to 2.5%. Described time point: patch test 1, 2 weeks after DPC sensitization. The treatment here: therapeutic diphenylcyclopropenone sensitization with weekly scalp DPC. The CDR3 contains 14 residues. Between the trimmed V and J ends, which lost 7 bases and 0 bases, there was a span of 13 bases. This chain links TRBV12-3 or TRBV12-4 with TRBJ2-7; either TRBD1 or TRBD2 may fit D (5 bases each). This receptor was taken from a woman in her 50s with alopecia areata. Some clones in this sample may be carry-over from other donors' samples. Sequencing used whole blood, obtained in connection with sensitization to the hapten diphenylcyclopropenone (DPC). The CDR3 spells CASTPDGTSYEQYF. CDR3 nucleotide sequence: TGTGCCAGCACCCCGGACGGGACCTCCTACGAGCAGTACTTC.